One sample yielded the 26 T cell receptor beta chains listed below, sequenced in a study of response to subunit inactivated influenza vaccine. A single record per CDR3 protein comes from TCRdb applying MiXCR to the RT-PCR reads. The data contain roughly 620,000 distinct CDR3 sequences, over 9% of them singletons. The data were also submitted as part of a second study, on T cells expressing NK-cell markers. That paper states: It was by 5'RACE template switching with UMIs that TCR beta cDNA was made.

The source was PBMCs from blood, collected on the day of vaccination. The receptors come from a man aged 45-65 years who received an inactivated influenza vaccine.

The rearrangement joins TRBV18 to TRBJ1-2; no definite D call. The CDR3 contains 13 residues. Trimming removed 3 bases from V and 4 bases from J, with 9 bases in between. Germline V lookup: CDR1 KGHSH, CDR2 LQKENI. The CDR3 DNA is TGTGCCAGCTCACCCCAGGAAACCTATGGCTACACCTTC. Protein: CASSPQETYGYTF.

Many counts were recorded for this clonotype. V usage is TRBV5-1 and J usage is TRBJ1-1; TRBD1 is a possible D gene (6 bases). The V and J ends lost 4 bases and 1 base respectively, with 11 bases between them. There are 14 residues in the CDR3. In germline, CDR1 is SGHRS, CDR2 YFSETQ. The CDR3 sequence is CASSPAQGNTEAFF. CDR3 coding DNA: TGCGCCAGCAGCCCCGCACAGGGGAACACTGAAGCTTTCTTT. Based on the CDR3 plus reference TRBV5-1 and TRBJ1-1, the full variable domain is KAGVTQTPRYLIKTRGQQVTLSCSPISGHRSVSWYQQTPGQGLQFLFEYFSETQRNKGNFPGRFSGRQFSNSRSEMNVSTLELGDSALYLCASSPAQGNTEAFFGQGTRLTVV.

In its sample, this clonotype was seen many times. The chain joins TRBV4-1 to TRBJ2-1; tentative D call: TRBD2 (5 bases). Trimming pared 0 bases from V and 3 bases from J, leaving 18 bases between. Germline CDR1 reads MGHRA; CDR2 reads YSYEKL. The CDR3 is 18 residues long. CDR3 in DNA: TGCGCCAGCAGCCAAGATTTACTGTTGAGGGAGCGCTACAATGAGCAGTTCTTC. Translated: CASSQDLLLRERYNEQFF.

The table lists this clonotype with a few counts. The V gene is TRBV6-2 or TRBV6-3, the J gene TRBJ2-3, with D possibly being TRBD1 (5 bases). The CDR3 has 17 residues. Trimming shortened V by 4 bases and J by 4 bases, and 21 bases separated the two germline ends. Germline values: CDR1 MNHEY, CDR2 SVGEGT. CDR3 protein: CASSLLGQGPQADTQYF. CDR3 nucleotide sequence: TGTGCCAGCAGTTTGTTGGGGCAGGGCCCCCAAGCAGATACGCAGTATTTT.

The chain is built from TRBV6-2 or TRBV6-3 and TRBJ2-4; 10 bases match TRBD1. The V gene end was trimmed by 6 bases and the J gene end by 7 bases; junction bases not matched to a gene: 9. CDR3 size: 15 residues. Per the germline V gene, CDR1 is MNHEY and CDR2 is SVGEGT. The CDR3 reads CASSPQTGGSNIQYF. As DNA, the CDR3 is TGTGCCAGCAGCCCCCAGACAGGGGGCTCGAACATTCAGTACTTC.

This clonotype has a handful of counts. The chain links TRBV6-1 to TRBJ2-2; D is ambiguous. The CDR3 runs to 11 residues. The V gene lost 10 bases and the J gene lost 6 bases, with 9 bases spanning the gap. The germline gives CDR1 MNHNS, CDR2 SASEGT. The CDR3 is CAIAWAGELFF. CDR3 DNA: TGTGCCATCGCCTGGGCCGGGGAGCTGTTTTTT.

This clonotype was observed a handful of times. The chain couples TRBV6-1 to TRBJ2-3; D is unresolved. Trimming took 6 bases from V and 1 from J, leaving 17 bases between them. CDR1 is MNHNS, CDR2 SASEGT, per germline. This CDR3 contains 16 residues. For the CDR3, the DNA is TGTGCCAGCAGCCTCTCGGGCGGCGCCGGCACAGATACGCAGTATTTT. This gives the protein CASSLSGGAGTDTQYF.

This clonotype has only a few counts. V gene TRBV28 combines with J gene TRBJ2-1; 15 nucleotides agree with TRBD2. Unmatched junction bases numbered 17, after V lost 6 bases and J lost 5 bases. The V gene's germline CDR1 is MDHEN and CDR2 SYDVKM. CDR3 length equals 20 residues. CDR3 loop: CASRGGLAGGTEPGDNEQFF. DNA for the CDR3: TGTGCCAGCAGGGGGGGACTAGCGGGAGGAACTGAACCAGGGGACAATGAGCAGTTCTTC.

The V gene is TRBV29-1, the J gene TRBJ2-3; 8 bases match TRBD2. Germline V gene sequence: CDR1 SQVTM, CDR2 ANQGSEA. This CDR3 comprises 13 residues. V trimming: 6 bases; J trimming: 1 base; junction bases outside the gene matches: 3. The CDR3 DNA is TGCAGCGTAACAGCGGGGGGCACAGATACGCAGTATTTT. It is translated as CSVTAGGTDTQYF.

CDR3 in DNA: TGTGCCAGCAGTGCGGGACACATTGGGACTGAAGCTTTCTTT. It yields the protein CASSAGHIGTEAFF. The chain uses TRBV2 and TRBJ1-1; D may be TRBD1 (6 bases). Trimming pared 4 bases from V and 5 bases from J, leaving 14 bases between. CDR1 and CDR2 (germline): SNHLY, FYNNEI. CDR3 size: 14 residues.

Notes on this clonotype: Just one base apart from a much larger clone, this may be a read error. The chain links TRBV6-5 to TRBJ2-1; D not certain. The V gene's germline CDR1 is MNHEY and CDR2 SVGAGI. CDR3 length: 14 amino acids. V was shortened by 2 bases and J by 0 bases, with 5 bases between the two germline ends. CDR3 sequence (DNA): TGTGCCAGCAGTTACCGGTCCTCCTACAATGAGCAGTTCTTC. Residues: CASSYRSSYNEQFF.

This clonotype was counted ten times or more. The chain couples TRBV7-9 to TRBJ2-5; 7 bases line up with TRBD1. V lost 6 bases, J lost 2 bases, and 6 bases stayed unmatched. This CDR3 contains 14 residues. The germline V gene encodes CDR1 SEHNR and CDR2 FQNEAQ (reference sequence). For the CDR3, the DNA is TGTGCCAGCAGTCCCGGGACAGATCAAGAGACCCAGTACTTC. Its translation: CASSPGTDQETQYF.

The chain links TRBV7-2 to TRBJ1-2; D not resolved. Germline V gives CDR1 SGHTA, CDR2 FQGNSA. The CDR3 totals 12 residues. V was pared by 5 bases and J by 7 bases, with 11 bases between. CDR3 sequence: CASSPQMGGYTF. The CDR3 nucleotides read TGTGCCAGCAGCCCCCAAATGGGTGGCTACACCTTC. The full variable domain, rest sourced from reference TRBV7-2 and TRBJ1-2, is GAGVSQSPSNKVTEKGKDVELRCDPISGHTALYWYRQSLGQGLEFLIYFQGNSAPDKSGLPSDRFSAERTGGSVSTLTIQRTQQEDSAVYLCASSPQMGGYTFGSGTRLTVV.

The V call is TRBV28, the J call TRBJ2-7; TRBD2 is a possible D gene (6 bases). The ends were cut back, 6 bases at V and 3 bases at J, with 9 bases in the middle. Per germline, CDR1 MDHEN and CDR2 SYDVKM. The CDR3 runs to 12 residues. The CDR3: CASRVGGYEQYF. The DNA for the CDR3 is TGTGCCAGCAGAGTGGGGGGCTACGAGCAGTACTTC.

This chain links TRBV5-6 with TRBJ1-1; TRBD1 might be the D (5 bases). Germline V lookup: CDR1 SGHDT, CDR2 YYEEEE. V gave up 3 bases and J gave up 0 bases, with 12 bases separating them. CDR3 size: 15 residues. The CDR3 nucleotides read TGTGCCAGCAGCTGGGTGGGGCTATTGAACACTGAAGCTTTCTTT. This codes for CASSWVGLLNTEAFF.

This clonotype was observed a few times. CDR3 in DNA: TGCGCCAGCAGCTTGACTAGCGGGAGTATCACAGATACGCAGTATTTT. Its protein product is CASSLTSGSITDTQYF. The V call is TRBV5-1, the J call TRBJ2-3; TRBD2 agrees at 11 bases. J was trimmed by 2 bases and V by 1 base; bases with no gene match: 3. The germline V gene has CDR1 SGHRS and CDR2 YFSETQ. This CDR3 has 16 residues.

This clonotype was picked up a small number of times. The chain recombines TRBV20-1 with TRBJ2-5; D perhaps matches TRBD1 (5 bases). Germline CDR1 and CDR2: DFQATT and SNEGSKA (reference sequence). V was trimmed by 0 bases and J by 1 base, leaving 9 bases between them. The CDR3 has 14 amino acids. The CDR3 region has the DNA TGCAGTGCTAGAGATACAAGGGGCCAAGAGACCCAGTACTTC. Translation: CSARDTRGQETQYF.

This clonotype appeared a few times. DNA for the CDR3: TGCAGCGTTGGTAGCAGCTCCTACGAGCAGTACTTC. Amino acids: CSVGSSSYEQYF. The chain carries TRBV29-1 and TRBJ2-7; no clear D. This CDR3 is 12 amino acids long. Per the germline V gene, CDR1 is SQVTM and CDR2 is ANQGSEA. Deletions cut 4 bases from V and 0 bases from J, with 7 bases between.

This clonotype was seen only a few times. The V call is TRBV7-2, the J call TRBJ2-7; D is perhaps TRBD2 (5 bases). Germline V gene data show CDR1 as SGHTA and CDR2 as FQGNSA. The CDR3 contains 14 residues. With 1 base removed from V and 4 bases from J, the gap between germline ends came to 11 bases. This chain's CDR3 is CASSLGGSGYEQYF. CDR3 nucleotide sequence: TGTGCCAGCAGCTTAGGTGGGAGCGGATACGAGCAGTACTTC.

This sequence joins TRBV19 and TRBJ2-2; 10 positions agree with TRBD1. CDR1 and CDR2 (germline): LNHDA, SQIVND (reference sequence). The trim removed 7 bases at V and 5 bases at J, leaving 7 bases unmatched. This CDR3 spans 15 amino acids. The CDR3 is CASIRTGGRTGELFF. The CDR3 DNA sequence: TGTGCCAGTATTCGGACAGGGGGTAGAACCGGGGAGCTGTTTTTT. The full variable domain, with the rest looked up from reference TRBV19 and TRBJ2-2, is DGGITQSPKYLFRKEGQNVTLSCEQNLNHDAMYWYRQDPGQGLRLIYYSQIVNDFQKGDIAEGYSVSREKKESFPLTVTSAQKNPTAFYLCASIRTGGRTGELFFGEGSRLTVL.

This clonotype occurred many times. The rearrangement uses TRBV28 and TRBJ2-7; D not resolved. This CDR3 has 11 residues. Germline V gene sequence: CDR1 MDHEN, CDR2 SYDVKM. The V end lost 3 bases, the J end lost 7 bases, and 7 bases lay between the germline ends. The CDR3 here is CASSFVREQYF. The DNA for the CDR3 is TGTGCCAGCAGTTTTGTTCGGGAGCAGTACTTC.

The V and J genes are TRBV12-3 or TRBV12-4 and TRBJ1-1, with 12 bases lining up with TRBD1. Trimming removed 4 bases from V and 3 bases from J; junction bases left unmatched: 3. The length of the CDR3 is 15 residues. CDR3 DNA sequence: TGTGCCAGCAGTTATGGGACAGGGGGCTACACTGAAGCTTTCTTT. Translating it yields CASSYGTGGYTEAFF.

CDR3 amino acids: CSVARGSEAFF. As DNA, the CDR3 is TGCAGCGTTGCCAGGGGCTCTGAAGCTTTCTTT. V is TRBV29-1 and J is TRBJ1-1, with a possible D match to TRBD1 (6 bases). Germline assignment: CDR1 SQVTM and CDR2 ANQGSEA. The CDR3 runs to 11 residues. V lost 4 bases, J lost 6 bases, and 9 bases lay in between.

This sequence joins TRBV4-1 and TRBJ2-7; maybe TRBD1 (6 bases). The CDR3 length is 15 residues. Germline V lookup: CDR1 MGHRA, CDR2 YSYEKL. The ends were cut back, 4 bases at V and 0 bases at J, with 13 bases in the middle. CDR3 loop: CASSLSARGSYEQYF. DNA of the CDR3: TGCGCCAGCAGCCTCTCAGCCAGGGGCTCCTACGAGCAGTACTTC.

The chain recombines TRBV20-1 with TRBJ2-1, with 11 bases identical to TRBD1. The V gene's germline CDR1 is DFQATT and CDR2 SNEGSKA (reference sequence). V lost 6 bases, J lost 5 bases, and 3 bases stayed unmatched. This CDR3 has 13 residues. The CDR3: CSAGQGADNEQFF. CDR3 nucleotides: TGCAGTGCCGGACAGGGGGCAGACAATGAGCAGTTCTTC.

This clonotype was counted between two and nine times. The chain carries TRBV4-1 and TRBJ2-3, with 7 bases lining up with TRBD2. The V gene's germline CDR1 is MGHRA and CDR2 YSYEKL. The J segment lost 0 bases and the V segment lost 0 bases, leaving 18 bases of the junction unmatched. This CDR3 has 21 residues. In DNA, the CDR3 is TGCGCCAGCAGCCAAGAGGTGAGGTGGGGCAGCGGGGCCCCTAGCACAGATACGCAGTATTTT. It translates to CASSQEVRWGSGAPSTDTQYF.